This record looks at one TCR beta chain sequence and its context. The germline V gene encodes CDR1 MNHNS and CDR2 SASEGT. This CDR3 is 13 amino acids long. Trimming pared 4 bases from V and 2 bases from J, leaving 8 bases between. The sample comes from a study of OX40 agonist ivuxolimab in advanced cancers. Assay: immunoSEQ multiplex PCR; the TCRdb copy retains only in-frame clones and omits some. The table has some 63,000 clones, 80% to 90% seen once; the top ten hold roughly 13%. This chain joins TRBV6-1 and TRBJ2-5; D remains ambiguous. This receptor was taken from an adult with an advanced solid tumor such as melanoma, head and neck, liver or kidney cancer. Sequencing used CD4+ or CD8+ T cells sorted from blood, obtained in a trial of the OX40 agonist ivuxolimab. The CDR3 nucleotides read TGTGCCAGCAGTGTGCTGGCACAAGAGACCCAGTACTTC. This encodes CASSVLAQETQYF.